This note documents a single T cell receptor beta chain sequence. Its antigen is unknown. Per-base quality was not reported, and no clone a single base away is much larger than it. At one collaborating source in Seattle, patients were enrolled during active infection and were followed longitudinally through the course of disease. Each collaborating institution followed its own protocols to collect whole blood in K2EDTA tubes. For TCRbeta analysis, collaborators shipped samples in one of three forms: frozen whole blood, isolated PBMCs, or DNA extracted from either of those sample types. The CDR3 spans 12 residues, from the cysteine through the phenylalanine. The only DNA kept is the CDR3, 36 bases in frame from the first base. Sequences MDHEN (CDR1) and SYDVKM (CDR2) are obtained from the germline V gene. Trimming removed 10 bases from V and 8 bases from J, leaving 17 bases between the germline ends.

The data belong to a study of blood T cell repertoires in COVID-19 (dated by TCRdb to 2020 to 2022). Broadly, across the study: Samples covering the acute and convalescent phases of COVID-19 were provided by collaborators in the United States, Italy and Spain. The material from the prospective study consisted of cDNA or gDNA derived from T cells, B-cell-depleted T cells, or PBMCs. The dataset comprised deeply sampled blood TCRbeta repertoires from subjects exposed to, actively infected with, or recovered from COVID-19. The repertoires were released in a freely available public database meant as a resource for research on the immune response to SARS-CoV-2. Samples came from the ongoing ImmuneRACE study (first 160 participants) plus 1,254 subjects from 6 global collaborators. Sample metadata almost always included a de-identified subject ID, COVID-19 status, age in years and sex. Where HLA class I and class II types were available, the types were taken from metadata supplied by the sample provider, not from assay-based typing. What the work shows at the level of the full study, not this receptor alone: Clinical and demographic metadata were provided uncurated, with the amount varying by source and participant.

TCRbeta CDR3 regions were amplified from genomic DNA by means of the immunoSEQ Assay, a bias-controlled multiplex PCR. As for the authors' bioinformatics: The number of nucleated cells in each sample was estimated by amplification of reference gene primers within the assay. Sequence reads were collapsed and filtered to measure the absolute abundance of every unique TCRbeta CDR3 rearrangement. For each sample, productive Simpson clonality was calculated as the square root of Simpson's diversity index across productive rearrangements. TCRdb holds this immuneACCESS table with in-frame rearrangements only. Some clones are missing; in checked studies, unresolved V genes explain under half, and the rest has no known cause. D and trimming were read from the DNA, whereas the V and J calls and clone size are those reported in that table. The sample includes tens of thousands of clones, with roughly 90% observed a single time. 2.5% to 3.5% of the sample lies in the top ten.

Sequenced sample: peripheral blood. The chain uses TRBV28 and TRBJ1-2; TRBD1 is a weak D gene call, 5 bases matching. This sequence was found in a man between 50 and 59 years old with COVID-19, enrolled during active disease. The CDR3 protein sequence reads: CATSRRGYGYTF. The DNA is TGTGCCACCTCGCGGCGGGGCTACGGCTACACCTTC.